One sample yielded the 7 T cell receptor beta chains listed below, sequenced in a study of CXCR3-negative and CXCR3-positive naive CD8 T cells. What these receptors recognize is not known. The libraries of TRB cDNA were constructed through 5' RACE using UMI labels. TCRdb re-called the 5' RACE reads, yielding one record per CDR3 amino acid sequence without DNA. This sample's clone table lists 55,000 to 65,000 distinct CDR3 sequences. Whole-study results and caveats: More hydrophobic TRB CDR3s occurred in CXCR3-positive than in CXCR3-negative naive cells.

Sequences were obtained from naive CXCR3+ CD8+ T cells from blood. Subset denoted: CD45RO-CCR7+CD27+CD95- naive CD8+ T cells expressing CXCR3 (TNR3+). These receptors were taken from a human donor in good health. Some clones in this sample may be carry-over from other donors' samples.

V gene TRBV12-3 or TRBV12-4 combines with J gene TRBJ2-7; TCRdb reports TRBD1, a call that lacks DNA to check it against. This CDR3 has 19 residues. The CDR3 loop reads CASSSHFLRTEGASYEQYF.

The chain carries TRBV11-2 and TRBJ2-7; TCRdb names TRBD1, which stays unverified in the absence of DNA. The CDR3 totals 17 residues. CDR1 and CDR2 (germline): SGHAT, FQNNGV. Here the CDR3 reads CASSSPPRDREAYEQYF.

The rearrangement links TRBV25-1 to TRBJ1-1; TCRdb proposes TRBD1, but this gene call is untestable without DNA. CDR1 is MGHDK, CDR2 SYGVNS, per germline. This CDR3 has 16 residues. The CDR3 region is CASSFLPGGEDTEAFF.

This chain links TRBV29-1 with TRBJ2-5; absent DNA, TCRdb's TRBD2 call cannot be checked. From germline, CDR1 is SQVTM and CDR2 ANQGSEA. The CDR3 spans 17 residues. CDR3 amino acids: CSVEDPGLAGELRTQYF.

The chain joins TRBV20-1 to TRBJ2-2; absent DNA, TCRdb's TRBD1 call cannot be checked. Germline assignment: CDR1 DFQATT and CDR2 SNEGSKA (reference sequence). The CDR3 runs to 13 residues. The CDR3 sequence: CSARESGTGELFF.

The chain uses TRBV18 and TRBJ2-1; the TCRdb D gene call, TRBD1, has no DNA to confirm it. CDR1 is KGHSH and CDR2 is LQKENI in the germline V gene. This CDR3 region has 16 residues. The CDR3 sequence: CASSPTGGGAPNEQFF.

The rearrangement uses TRBV6-6 and TRBJ1-2; with no DNA, the TCRdb D assignment of TRBD1 cannot be verified. Germline CDR1 MNHNY, CDR2 SVGAGI (reference sequence). The CDR3 is 17 amino acids. CDR3 region: CASSPDHDLLGVYGYTF.